This T cell receptor beta chain was found in a study of long-term antiretroviral therapy in people with HIV. Regarding the study as a whole: Increased diversity was seen after ART, yet it remained lower than in transplant donor controls.

The CDR3 totals 15 residues. Trimming at V came to 3 bases and at J to 1 base, leaving 5 bases not matched to a gene. Looked up from germline, CDR1 is MDHEN and CDR2 is SYDVKM. Researchers ran immunoSEQ v3.0 at survey level. Per-sample TRB depth target: roughly 35,000-55,000 T-cell genomes. Sequenced by immunoSEQ multiplex PCR; TCRdb stores in-frame clones only, minus some. The table has 40,000 to 50,000 clones, about 94% seen once. With respect to this clone: What it recognizes is unknown.

This receptor was obtained from a man aged 25-45 years with HIV. The chain couples TRBV28 to TRBJ2-5; 7 positions agree with TRBD2. Sample: unsorted PBMCs, taken about 9.1 years after starting antiretroviral therapy. CDR3 DNA sequence: TGTGCCAGCAGTTTCGGGACTACTTTCCAAGAGACCCAGTACTTC. Protein: CASSFGTTFQETQYF. Looking up the rest from reference TRBV28 and TRBJ2-5 gives the full variable domain: DVKVTQSSRYLVKRTGEKVFLECVQDMDHENMFWYRQDPGLGLRLIYFSYDVKMKEKGDIPEGYSVSREKKERFSLILESASTNQTSMYLCASSFGTTFQETQYFGPGTRLLVL.